The 26 T cell receptor beta chains listed next were all sequenced from one sample in a study of response to subunit inactivated influenza vaccine. TCRdb redid the calling of the RT-PCR reads with MiXCR, one entry per CDR3 protein. The sample shows 600,000 to 850,000 distinct CDR3 sequences, 14% of them seen only once. The sequencing here drew on PBMCs from blood, taken 14 to 15 days before vaccination. The origin of the receptors is a man aged 45-60 years who received an inactivated influenza vaccine.

This clonotype showed up just a few times. The V and J genes are TRBV7-2 and TRBJ1-1, with TRBD1 matching 10 bases. Per the germline V gene, CDR1 is SGHTA and CDR2 is FQGNSA. The CDR3 contains 15 residues. Unmatched junction bases numbered 12, after V lost 6 bases and J lost 8 bases. For the CDR3, the DNA is TGTGCCAGCAGTTCTCCGGGACAGGGGCGATTAGAAGCTTTCTTT. Translation gives CASSSPGQGRLEAFF.

This clonotype has just a few counts. The V gene is TRBV12-3 or TRBV12-4, the J gene TRBJ2-1, with 10 bases identical to TRBD2. Trimming removed 2 bases from V and 5 bases from J; junction bases left unmatched: 3. The CDR3 sequence is 15 residues long. DNA for the CDR3: TGTGCCAGCAGTTTACCTAGCGGGAGCGACAATGAGCAGTTCTTC. This codes for CASSLPSGSDNEQFF.

The V gene is TRBV20-1, the J gene TRBJ2-1; the D is unclear. Germline V gene data show CDR1 as DFQATT and CDR2 as SNEGSKA (reference sequence). This CDR3 is 10 amino acids long. V was pared by 6 bases and J by 7 bases, with 7 bases between. The CDR3: CSAEWNEQFF. CDR3 bases: TGCAGTGCCGAGTGGAATGAGCAGTTCTTC.

This clonotype was seen only a few times. This chain links TRBV15 with TRBJ2-2, with 9 bases matching TRBD2. V shed 0 bases and J 4 bases; nucleotides not matched to a gene: 3. This CDR3 comprises 16 residues. The germline CDR1 and CDR2 sequences are LNHNV and YYDKDF (reference sequence). CDR3: CATSREQLAGTGELFF. The CDR3 nucleotides are TGTGCCACCAGCAGAGAGCAACTAGCGGGCACCGGGGAGCTGTTTTTT.

CDR3 DNA sequence: TGTGCCAGCAGCTCCTCCCGGCCCCTAGGGGAGCAGTACTTC. Residues: CASSSSRPLGEQYF. The V and J genes are TRBV7-9 and TRBJ2-7; D is ambiguous. The CDR3 is 14 residues long. Germline V gives CDR1 SEHNR, CDR2 FQNEAQ (reference sequence). The V end was cut by 4 bases, the J end by 7 bases, with 17 bases between.

The chain is built from TRBV30 and TRBJ1-1; D gene uncertain. This CDR3 contains 12 residues. The ends were cut back, 6 bases at V and 3 bases at J, with 11 bases in the middle. The germline gives CDR1 GTSNPN, CDR2 SVGIG (reference sequence). The CDR3 loop reads CACGVGYTEAFF. The DNA for the CDR3 is TGTGCCTGCGGGGTGGGGTACACTGAAGCTTTCTTT.

The genes are TRBV11-2 and TRBJ2-5; D not resolved. The CDR3 is made up of 14 amino acids. Germline V gene data show CDR1 as SGHAT and CDR2 as FQNNGV. Trimming removed 0 bases from V and 5 bases from J, with 10 bases in between. The DNA for the CDR3 is TGTGCCAGCAGCTTAGAGTCCGGGTTGGAGACCCAGTACTTC. It specifies CASSLESGLETQYF.

V usage is TRBV3-1 and J usage is TRBJ2-1; D not certain. Germline V gives CDR1 LGHDT, CDR2 YNNKEL (reference sequence). Trimming removed 0 bases at V and 6 bases at J, with 6 bases between. The CDR3 is 13 amino acids. The CDR3 region has the DNA TGTGCCAGCAGCCAAGAACGACTCAATGAGCAGTTCTTC. As protein: CASSQERLNEQFF.

The chain combines TRBV6-2 or TRBV6-3 with TRBJ1-2; D is uncertain. The V and J ends lost 0 bases and 6 bases respectively, with 8 bases between them. CDR3 length: 13 residues. Germline V gene lookup returns CDR1 MNHEY and CDR2 SVGEGT. The chain's CDR3 is CASSYSSFDGYTF. CDR3 DNA sequence: TGTGCCAGCAGTTACTCTTCGTTTGATGGCTACACCTTC.

J is TRBJ2-7 and V is TRBV6-2 or TRBV6-3; 14 bases fit TRBD2. Germline V gives CDR1 MNHEY, CDR2 SVGEGT. The CDR3 is made up of 14 amino acids. The trim removed 4 bases at V and 7 bases at J, leaving 3 bases unmatched. In DNA form, the CDR3 reads TGTGCCAGCAGTTCGGGACTAGCGGGAGATGAGCAGTACTTC. It specifies CASSSGLAGDEQYF.

The chain uses TRBV7-9 and TRBJ2-7, with D tentatively TRBD2 (6 bases). The V and J ends lost 8 bases and 2 bases respectively, with 16 bases between them. Germline lookup yields CDR1 SEHNR and CDR2 FQNEAQ (reference sequence). The CDR3 loop spans 14 amino acids. CDR3 amino acids: CASHAGLQTYEQYF. Here the CDR3 DNA reads TGTGCCAGCCACGCGGGACTCCAGACCTACGAGCAGTACTTC.

This clonotype has a count of ten or more. In nucleotides, the CDR3 is TGTGCCAGCAGTTACACAGGGTTCACTGGGGCCAACGTCCTGACTTTC. Translating gives CASSYTGFTGANVLTF. The chain uses TRBV27 and TRBJ2-6; possibly TRBD1 for D (6 bases). This CDR3 comprises 16 residues. Germline loops: CDR1 MNHEY, CDR2 SMNVEV (reference sequence). The V and J ends lost 4 bases and 2 bases respectively, with 12 bases between them.

The chain recombines TRBV27 with TRBJ2-7; D is undetermined. CDR1 is MNHEY and CDR2 is SMNVEV in the germline V gene (reference sequence). The V end lost 3 bases, the J end lost 6 bases, and 12 bases lay between the germline ends. This CDR3 spans 13 amino acids. In DNA, the CDR3 is TGTGCCAGCAGTTTCTATTCAGGTTCCGAGCAGTACTTC. Residues: CASSFYSGSEQYF.

The CDR3 spells CASSFFPGSEQYF. DNA of the CDR3: TGTGCCAGCAGTTTCTTCCCCGGGAGCGAGCAGTACTTC. The V and J genes are TRBV12-3 or TRBV12-4 and TRBJ2-7, with D perhaps TRBD2 (6 bases). The length of the CDR3 is 13 residues. V was pared by 3 bases and J by 6 bases, with 12 bases between.

This clonotype was seen just once. CDR3 in DNA: TGTGCCAGCAGCCCACAAACGGGGGTGCGAAAGCGGGATTCTTACAATGAGCAGTTCTTC. Translated, it gives CASSPQTGVRKRDSYNEQFF. V usage is TRBV4-2 and J usage is TRBJ2-1, with 7 bases identical to TRBD2. Germline V gene sequence: CDR1 LGHNA, CDR2 YNFKEQ. The CDR3 is 20 amino acids. Trimming cost V 4 bases and J 4 bases; bases outside gene matches: 22.

There are a few counts of this clonotype. The J gene is TRBJ1-5, the V gene TRBV3-1, with 8 bases identical to TRBD1. Germline CDR1 reads LGHDT; CDR2 reads YNNKEL (reference sequence). The CDR3 sequence is 14 residues long. The J segment lost 5 bases and the V segment lost 0 bases, leaving 0 bases of the junction unmatched. The CDR3 DNA sequence: TGTGCCAGCAGCCAAGAGGACAGGGATCAGCCCCAGCATTTT. Its protein product is CASSQEDRDQPQHF.

The chain is built from TRBV7-9 and TRBJ1-3, with D maybe TRBD1 (5 bases). This CDR3 is 15 amino acids long. Trimming shortened V by 5 bases and J by 0 bases, and 11 bases separated the two germline ends. CDR1 and CDR2 (germline): SEHNR, FQNEAQ (reference sequence). CDR3: CASSPPGHSGNTIYF. In nucleotides, the CDR3 is TGTGCCAGCAGCCCCCCGGGGCACTCTGGAAACACCATATATTTT. Variable domain in full (rest from reference TRBV7-9 and TRBJ1-3): DTGVSQNPRHKITKRGQNVTFRCDPISEHNRLYWYRQTLGQGPEFLTYFQNEAQLEKSRLLSDRFSAERPKGSFSTLEIQRTEQGDSAMYLCASSPPGHSGNTIYFGEGSWLTVV.

The chain combines TRBV29-1 with TRBJ2-1, with no clear D. The CDR3 loop spans 14 amino acids. From germline, CDR1 is SQVTM and CDR2 ANQGSEA. V was trimmed by 4 bases and J by 9 bases, leaving 19 bases between them. The CDR3 DNA reads as TGCAGCGTTGGTGATACCGTCAAACGACCTGAGCAGTTCTTC. Translation gives CSVGDTVKRPEQFF.

The genes are TRBV4-1 and TRBJ2-3, with TRBD1 matching 12 bases. The length of the CDR3 is 17 residues. Germline trimming cut 0 bases from V and 6 bases from J; bases unmatched to any gene: 7. The V gene's germline CDR1 is MGHRA and CDR2 YSYEKL. CDR3: CASSQDGGTGGLDTQYF. For the CDR3, the DNA is TGCGCCAGCAGCCAAGACGGCGGGACAGGGGGCCTGGATACGCAGTATTTT.

This clonotype was seen a handful of times. The chain employs TRBV30 and TRBJ1-2; tentative D call: TRBD1 (6 bases). With 1 base removed from V and 7 bases from J, the gap between germline ends came to 13 bases. The CDR3 runs to 13 residues. Germline V gene lookup returns CDR1 GTSNPN and CDR2 SVGIG (reference sequence). CDR3 sequence reads: CAWSGSAGVGYTF. DNA for the CDR3: TGTGCCTGGAGTGGGTCGGCAGGGGTTGGCTACACCTTC.

This clonotype was found many times. The chain combines TRBV20-1 with TRBJ2-3; a weak D match, TRBD2 (6 bases). CDR3 length equals 15 residues. Germline V CDR1 and CDR2: DFQATT, SNEGSKA (reference sequence). V shed 1 base and J shed 5 bases, with 16 bases lying between them. In DNA, the CDR3 is TGCAGTGCTAGAGGTCGGGAGTTTCAAGGAGATACGCAGTATTTT. Amino acids: CSARGREFQGDTQYF.

The chain combines TRBV3-1 with TRBJ1-3; perhaps TRBD1 as D (5 bases). The CDR3 consists of 16 residues. The germline CDR1 and CDR2 sequences are LGHDT and YNNKEL (reference sequence). V was cut by 2 bases and J by 0 bases, with 11 bases left in between. CDR3 in amino acids: CASSQFGGTSGNTIYF. CDR3 DNA: TGTGCCAGCAGCCAATTCGGGGGGACCTCTGGAAACACCATATATTTT.

This clonotype came up a few times. The V call is TRBV10-3, the J call TRBJ2-1; a possible D gene is TRBD2 (5 bases). The CDR3 covers 15 residues. CDR1 is ENHRY, CDR2 SYGVKD, per germline. The V and J ends lost 8 bases and 8 bases respectively, with 22 bases between them. The CDR3 coding sequence is TGTGCCATCTGCGCGACGGAGGCCGTGAACGATGAGCAGTTCTTC. Translating it yields CAICATEAVNDEQFF.

This clonotype was recorded at least ten times. This chain uses TRBV4-3 with TRBJ2-2; D might be TRBD2 (5 bases). This CDR3 is built from 14 residues. V gave up 2 bases and J gave up 1 base, with 5 bases separating them. The V gene's germline CDR1 is LGHNA and CDR2 YSLEER. The CDR3 loop is CASSQSGNTGELFF. The CDR3 DNA reads as TGCGCCAGCAGCCAAAGCGGGAACACCGGGGAGCTGTTTTTT.

This CDR3 reads CSARVPRTGGLRAEYF. In DNA, the CDR3 is TGCAGTGCTAGAGTTCCAAGGACAGGAGGACTACGAGCAGAGTACTTC. The chain couples TRBV20-1 to TRBJ2-7; TRBD1 is a possible D gene (7 bases). CDR3 length equals 16 residues. In germline, CDR1 is DFQATT, CDR2 SNEGSKA (reference sequence). Deletions cut 1 base from V and 11 bases from J, with 27 bases between.

The V and J genes are TRBV20-1 and TRBJ2-5; D is unresolved. There are 11 residues in the CDR3. V shed 3 bases and J shed 3 bases, with 5 bases lying between them. CDR1 is DFQATT, CDR2 SNEGSKA, per germline (reference sequence). The CDR3 coding sequence is TGCAGTGCTAGTACAGAAGAGACCCAGTACTTC. Protein: CSASTEETQYF.